Each of the 28 T cell receptor beta chains below was sequenced from the same sample in a study of T cell responses to AZD1222 COVID-19 vaccine. The table came from immunoSEQ multiplex PCR; TCRdb's copy has only in-frame clones and leaves some out. The sample yields around 120,000 clones, approximately 92% seen once. This specimen was peripheral blood, taken 28 days after the second AZD1222 dose. The receptor source for this set is an adult who received the AZD1222 COVID-19 vaccine.

The V and J genes are TRBV19 and TRBJ2-7; tentatively, D is TRBD2 (6 bases). Germline loops: CDR1 LNHDA, CDR2 SQIVND (reference sequence). V lost 5 bases and J 6 bases, leaving 20 bases between the germline ends. This CDR3 has 15 residues. CDR3 residues: CASSRPGGLSGEQYF. Here the CDR3 DNA reads TGTGCCAGTAGTCGCCCCGGGGGTTTGTCGGGCGAGCAGTACTTC.

V is TRBV4-1 and J is TRBJ2-1; D uncertain. V lost 1 base, J lost 3 bases, and 7 bases lay in between. This CDR3 spans 14 amino acids. Per germline, CDR1 MGHRA and CDR2 YSYEKL. The CDR3 spells CASSQVGNYNEQFF. DNA of the CDR3: TGCGCCAGCAGCCAAGTAGGTAACTACAATGAGCAGTTCTTC.

V gene TRBV24-1 combines with J gene TRBJ2-1; maybe TRBD1 (6 bases). V was clipped by 4 bases and J by 8 bases, with 23 bases between them. The CDR3 totals 17 residues. Germline CDR1 and CDR2: KGHDR and SFDVKD. This CDR3 is CATSDPGDTRTGDEQFF. The CDR3 coding sequence is TGTGCCACCAGTGACCCAGGGGACACGCGGACTGGGGATGAGCAGTTCTTC.

The gene calls are TRBV3-1 (or the pseudogene TRBV3-2) and TRBJ2-7; 8 bases are a match to TRBD2. Germline-derived CDR1 and CDR2 are LGHDT and YNNKEL (reference sequence). J gave up 3 bases and V 2 bases, and 6 bases lay outside the gene matches. The CDR3 spans 15 residues. CDR3 in amino acids: CASSQIAGLDYEQYF. CDR3 coding DNA: TGTGCCAGCAGCCAAATCGCGGGACTAGACTACGAGCAGTACTTC.

The CDR3 here is CASSQRGLAGAHQETQYF. CDR3 DNA sequence: TGTGCCAGCAGCCAAAGGGGCCTAGCGGGGGCCCATCAAGAGACCCAGTACTTC. The chain combines TRBV16 with TRBJ2-5; TRBD2 matches 10 bases. There are 18 residues in the CDR3. CDR1 is KGHSY and CDR2 is FQNENV in the germline V gene. Germline trimming cut 2 bases from V and 2 bases from J; bases unmatched to any gene: 11. The full variable domain, completed using reference TRBV16 and TRBJ2-5, is GEEVAQTPKHLVRGEGQKAKLYCAPIKGHSYVFWYQQVLKNEFKFLISFQNENVFDETGMPKERFSAKCLPNSPCSLEIQATKLEDSAVYFCASSQRGLAGAHQETQYFGPGTRLLVL.

The chain uses TRBV10-3 and TRBJ1-2; 9 nucleotides agree with TRBD1. The V segment lost 0 bases and the J segment 6 bases; nucleotides outside the gene matches: 2. The CDR3 extends over 14 amino acids. Germline V gene lookup returns CDR1 ENHRY and CDR2 SYGVKD. The CDR3 DNA reads as TGTGCCATCAGTGAGTCGGGACAGGGAGATGGCTACACCTTC. This gives the protein CAISESGQGDGYTF.

This rearrangement joins TRBV11-3 to TRBJ1-1; unclear D gene. This CDR3 contains 14 residues. The V gene's germline CDR1 is SGHNT and CDR2 YENEEA. V shed 3 bases and J shed 3 bases, with 11 bases lying between them. CDR3 sequence (DNA): TGTGCCAGCAGCTTCGGAGGACGGGACACTGAAGCTTTCTTT. This codes for CASSFGGRDTEAFF. The full variable domain, in which reference TRBV11-3 and TRBJ1-1 provide the parts outside the CDR3, is EAGVVQSPRYKIIEKKQPVAFWCNPISGHNTLYWYLQNLGQGPELLIRYENEEAVDDSQLPKDRFSAERLKGVDSTLKIQPAELGDSAVYLCASSFGGRDTEAFFGQGTRLTVV.

The chain uses TRBV28 and TRBJ2-6, with unresolved D. Trimming pared 3 bases from V and 0 bases from J, leaving 6 bases between. In germline, CDR1 is MDHEN, CDR2 SYDVKM. This CDR3 is built from 15 residues. The CDR3 sequence: CASSFSGSGANVLTF. DNA of the CDR3: TGTGCCAGCAGTTTTTCCGGCTCTGGGGCCAACGTCCTGACTTTC.

This chain uses TRBV7-8 with TRBJ2-3; D not resolved. The CDR3 is 12 residues long. V lost 2 bases and J lost 4, with 4 bases in between. Per germline, CDR1 SGHVS and CDR2 FQNEAQ. CDR3 bases: TGTGCCAGCAGCTTATCCTCAGATACGCAGTATTTT. Its translation: CASSLSSDTQYF.

V is TRBV28 and J is TRBJ1-2, with D perhaps matching TRBD1 (5 bases). Germline assignment: CDR1 MDHEN and CDR2 SYDVKM. This CDR3 comprises 18 residues. V was cut by 6 bases and J by 1 base, with 24 bases left in between. In nucleotides, the CDR3 is TGTGCCAGCAGGGTACAGGCCCACGCACCGTTACTTAACTATGGCTACACCTTC. Protein: CASRVQAHAPLLNYGYTF.

The chain carries TRBV6-5 and TRBJ1-2, with TRBD1 as a possible D gene (5 bases). Per the germline V gene, CDR1 is MNHEY and CDR2 is SVGAGI. Trimming took 6 bases from V and 4 from J, leaving 15 bases between them. The CDR3 spans 14 residues. CDR3 in amino acids: CASRRLTVFYGYTF. The CDR3 nucleotides are TGTGCCAGCAGACGCCTGACAGTCTTCTATGGCTACACCTTC.

CDR3 sequence (DNA): TGTGCCAGCAGTTTAGAGGGAGCGATCTACGAGCAGTACTTC. Translation gives CASSLEGAIYEQYF. J is TRBJ2-7 and V is TRBV6-6; D possibly corresponds to TRBD2 (5 bases). Germline V gene data show CDR1 as MNHNY and CDR2 as SVGAGI (reference sequence). V was pared by 4 bases and J by 3 bases, with 13 bases between. This CDR3 has 14 amino acids.

The chain links TRBV19 to TRBJ2-1; 7 bases align to TRBD1. The germline CDR1 and CDR2 sequences are LNHDA and SQIVND (reference sequence). V shed 5 bases, J shed 1 base, and the junction held 2 bases outside the gene matches. The CDR3 contains 14 residues. CDR3 amino acids: CASSPRGSYNEQFF. The DNA of the CDR3 is TGTGCCAGTAGTCCCAGGGGGTCCTACAATGAGCAGTTCTTC.

This sequence joins TRBV5-5 and TRBJ2-3, with 7 bases matching TRBD1. The V gene end was trimmed by 0 bases and the J gene end by 2 bases; junction bases not matched to a gene: 3. Germline V gene sequence: CDR1 SGHKS, CDR2 YYEKEE (reference sequence). This CDR3 contains 15 residues. The CDR3 bases are TGTGCCAGCAGCTTGGGGGACAGCGTCACAGATACGCAGTATTTT. This translates into CASSLGDSVTDTQYF. Using reference TRBV5-5 and TRBJ2-3 for the parts outside the CDR3, the full variable domain is DAGVTQSPTHLIKTRGQQVTLRCSPISGHKSVSWYQQVLGQGPQFIFQYYEKEERGRGNFPDRFSARQFPNYSSELNVNALLLGDSALYLCASSLGDSVTDTQYFGPGTRLTVL.

To note about this clone: Other DNA sequences in this specimen translate into the identical CDR3. This chain connects TRBV5-1 to TRBJ1-4; 7 positions match TRBD1. This CDR3 spans 15 amino acids. The trim removed 2 bases at V and 4 bases at J, leaving 5 bases unmatched. Germline CDR1 and CDR2: SGHRS and YFSETQ. The CDR3 DNA reads as TGCGCCAGCAGCTTAGGGGACAGAGATAATGAAAAACTGTTTTTT. Amino acids: CASSLGDRDNEKLFF.

The chain couples TRBV2 to TRBJ1-2; 9 bases align to TRBD1. In germline, CDR1 is SNHLY, CDR2 FYNNEI. With V trimmed by 7 bases and J by 4 bases, 10 bases remained unmatched. This CDR3 contains 15 residues. In DNA form, the CDR3 reads TGTGCCAGCAACCGGGACAGGGCGACCGGCTATGGCTACACCTTC. Protein sequence: CASNRDRATGYGYTF.

The V call is TRBV3-1 (or the pseudogene TRBV3-2), the J call TRBJ2-3, with 12 bases identical to TRBD2. V dropped 4 bases and J dropped 4; count of bases not matched to a gene: 9. The CDR3 has 17 amino acids. CDR1 is LGHDT, CDR2 YNNKEL, per germline (reference sequence). Here the CDR3 DNA reads TGTGCCAGCAGCCTACGATTTACTAGCGGGGGGCCAGATACGCAGTATTTT. It translates to CASSLRFTSGGPDTQYF.

This chain links TRBV23-1 with TRBJ1-2; maybe TRBD1 (5 bases). TRBV23-1 is an ORF; its function is uncertain. V was clipped by 2 bases and J by 5 bases, with 18 bases between them. The CDR3 runs 16 residues. The DNA of the CDR3 is TGCGCCAGCAGTCAAACACGAGCCGGGACGGCGTATGGCTACACCTTC. Amino acid sequence: CASSQTRAGTAYGYTF.

The V gene is TRBV6-5, the J gene TRBJ1-4; a weak D match, TRBD1 (5 bases). The CDR3 has 14 residues. V lost 8 bases and J 5 bases, leaving 15 bases between the germline ends. Germline CDR1 reads MNHEY; CDR2 reads SVGAGI. This chain's CDR3 is CASVEVAGNEKLFF. The DNA of the CDR3 is TGTGCCAGCGTTGAGGTGGCAGGGAATGAAAAACTGTTTTTT.

The CDR3 region is CASSLGMGLDTDTQYF. The DNA for the CDR3 is TGTGCCAGCAGCTTAGGCATGGGACTCGACACAGATACGCAGTATTTT. The V and J genes are TRBV7-2 and TRBJ2-3; maybe TRBD2 (6 bases). Germline V gene lookup returns CDR1 SGHTA and CDR2 FQGNSA. V was pared by 1 base and J by 2 bases, with 13 bases between. The CDR3 loop spans 16 amino acids. The full variable domain, completed using reference TRBV7-2 and TRBJ2-3, is GAGVSQSPSNKVTEKGKDVELRCDPISGHTALYWYRQSLGQGLEFLIYFQGNSAPDKSGLPSDRFSAERTGGSVSTLTIQRTQQEDSAVYLCASSLGMGLDTDTQYFGPGTRLTVL.

This clone was seen once. The genes are TRBV5-1 and TRBJ2-2, with D perhaps matching TRBD1 (6 bases). This CDR3 contains 15 residues. CDR1 SGHRS and CDR2 YFSETQ come from the germline V gene. The V gene lost 3 bases and the J gene lost 7 bases, with 16 bases spanning the gap. CDR3 DNA: TGCGCCAGCAGCTCAAGGGACAACCAGGACGGGGAGCTGTTTTTT. This translates into CASSSRDNQDGELFF.

This chain joins TRBV27 and TRBJ2-1; D ambiguous. This CDR3 spans 15 amino acids. Per germline, CDR1 MNHEY and CDR2 SMNVEV (reference sequence). V was trimmed by 0 bases and J by 3 bases, leaving 9 bases between them. In DNA form, the CDR3 reads TGTGCCAGCAGTTTATCGCCTAGTTTCTACAATGAGCAGTTCTTC. The encoded protein is CASSLSPSFYNEQFF.

This clone was detected only once. V gene TRBV5-6 combines with J gene TRBJ1-2; D gene ambiguous. The V end was cut by 0 bases, the J end by 3 bases, with 9 bases between. Germline V gene lookup returns CDR1 SGHDT and CDR2 YYEEEE. The CDR3 covers 14 residues. The CDR3 is CASSLVRPDYGYTF. CDR3 coding DNA: TGTGCCAGCAGCTTGGTACGGCCAGACTATGGCTACACCTTC.

This rearrangement joins TRBV11-2 to TRBJ2-2, with 7 bases identical to TRBD1. J was trimmed by 0 bases and V by 6 bases; bases with no gene match: 13. The CDR3 extends over 18 amino acids. Germline CDR1 reads SGHAT; CDR2 reads FQNNGV. In DNA, the CDR3 is TGTGCCAGCAGGTTTGAACTGGGACAGAGATCGAACACCGGGGAGCTGTTTTTT. Translating it yields CASRFELGQRSNTGELFF.

The chain employs TRBV14 and TRBJ2-1; D gene uncertain. Germline assignment: CDR1 SGHDN and CDR2 FVKESK. Deletions cut 3 bases from V and 11 bases from J, with 8 bases between. The CDR3 is made up of 11 amino acids. CDR3 loop: CASSHQSKQFF. The CDR3 bases are TGTGCCAGCAGCCACCAGAGCAAGCAGTTCTTC.

The gene calls are TRBV28 and TRBJ2-2; D gene uncertain. V was pared by 2 bases and J by 3 bases, with 7 bases between. CDR1 is MDHEN, CDR2 SYDVKM, per germline. The CDR3 runs to 14 residues. The CDR3 here is CASSLKGYTGELFF. The CDR3 coding sequence is TGTGCCAGCAGTTTAAAGGGCTACACCGGGGAGCTGTTTTTT. The entire variable domain, with the rest obtained from reference TRBV28 and TRBJ2-2, is as follows: DVKVTQSSRYLVKRTGEKVFLECVQDMDHENMFWYRQDPGLGLRLIYFSYDVKMKEKGDIPEGYSVSREKKERFSLILESASTNQTSMYLCASSLKGYTGELFFGEGSRLTVL.

This chain joins TRBV5-8 and TRBJ1-2; D call uncertain. Germline loops: CDR1 SGHTS, CDR2 YDEGEE. V was cut by 4 bases and J by 8 bases, with 18 bases left in between. The CDR3 covers 14 residues. CDR3 coding DNA: TGTGCCAGCAGCCAGGACTCTCAAACGGGGGGCTACACCTTC. Protein: CASSQDSQTGGYTF.

The rearrangement links TRBV19 to TRBJ1-5; D remains unclear. Trimming stripped 6 bases from V and 0 bases from J, with 18 bases between. Germline V gene sequence: CDR1 LNHDA, CDR2 SQIVND (reference sequence). The length of the CDR3 is 17 residues. CDR3 loop: CASRNGRDLYSNQPQHF. The CDR3 DNA reads TGTGCCAGTAGGAACGGCCGGGATTTATATAGCAATCAGCCCCAGCATTTT.